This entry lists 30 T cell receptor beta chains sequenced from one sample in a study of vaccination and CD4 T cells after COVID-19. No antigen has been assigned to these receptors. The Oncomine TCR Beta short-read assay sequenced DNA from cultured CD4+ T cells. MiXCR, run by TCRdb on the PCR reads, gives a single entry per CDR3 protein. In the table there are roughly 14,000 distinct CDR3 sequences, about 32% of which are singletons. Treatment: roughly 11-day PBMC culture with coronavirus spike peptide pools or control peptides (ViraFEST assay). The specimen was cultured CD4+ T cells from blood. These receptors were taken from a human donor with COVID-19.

CDR3 in DNA: TGTGCCAGCAGGTCCTCCTACGAGCAGTACTTC. It yields the protein CASRSSYEQYF. V gene TRBV6-1 combines with J gene TRBJ2-7, with no clear D. Trimming pared 6 bases from V and 0 bases from J, leaving 3 bases between. CDR1 MNHNS and CDR2 SASEGT come from the germline V gene. CDR3 length equals 11 residues.

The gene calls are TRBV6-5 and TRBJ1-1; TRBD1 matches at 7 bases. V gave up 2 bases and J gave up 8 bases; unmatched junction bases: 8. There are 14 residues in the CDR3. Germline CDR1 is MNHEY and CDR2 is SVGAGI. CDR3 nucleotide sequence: TGTGCCAGCAGTTACGGGACAGTGCAAGGGGAAGCTTTCTTT. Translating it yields CASSYGTVQGEAFF.

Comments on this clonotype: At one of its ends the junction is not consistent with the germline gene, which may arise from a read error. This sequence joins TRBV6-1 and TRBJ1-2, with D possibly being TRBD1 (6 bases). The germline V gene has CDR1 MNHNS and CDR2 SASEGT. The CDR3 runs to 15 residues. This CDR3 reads CSSSEGGGPPYGYTF. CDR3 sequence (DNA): TGTTCCAGCAGTGAAGGTGGGGGCCCCCCCTATGGCTACACCTTC.

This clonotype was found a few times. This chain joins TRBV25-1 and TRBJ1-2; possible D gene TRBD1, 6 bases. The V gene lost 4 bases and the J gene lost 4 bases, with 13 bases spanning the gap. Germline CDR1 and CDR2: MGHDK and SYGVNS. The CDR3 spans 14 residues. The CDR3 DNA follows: TGTGCCAGCAGTGGGGTTGGGGGCGGCTATGGCTACACCTTC. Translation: CASSGVGGGYGYTF.

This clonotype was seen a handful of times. The CDR3 DNA reads as TGTGCCAGCAGCCCAGGGGGACAGGGTAGTGAAAAACTGTTTTTT. It specifies CASSPGGQGSEKLFF. The rearrangement links TRBV7-2 to TRBJ1-4; TRBD1 aligns across 9 bases. V lost 5 bases to trimming and J lost 7 bases; unmatched junction nucleotides: 8. CDR1 and CDR2 (germline): SGHTA, FQGNSA. There are 15 residues in the CDR3.

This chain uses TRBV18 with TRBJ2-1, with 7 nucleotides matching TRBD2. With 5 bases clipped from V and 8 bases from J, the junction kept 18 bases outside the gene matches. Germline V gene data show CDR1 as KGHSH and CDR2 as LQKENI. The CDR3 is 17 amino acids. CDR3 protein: CASSSQTGTTSYDEQFF. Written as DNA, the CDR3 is TGTGCCAGCTCATCTCAAACCGGGACTACAAGTTACGATGAGCAGTTCTTC.

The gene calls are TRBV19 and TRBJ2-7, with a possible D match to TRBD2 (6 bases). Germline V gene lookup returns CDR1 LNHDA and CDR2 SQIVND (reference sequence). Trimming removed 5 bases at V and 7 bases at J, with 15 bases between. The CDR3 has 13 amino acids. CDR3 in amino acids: CASSRMGGEEQYF. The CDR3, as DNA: TGTGCCAGTAGTCGGATGGGGGGAGAGGAGCAGTACTTC.

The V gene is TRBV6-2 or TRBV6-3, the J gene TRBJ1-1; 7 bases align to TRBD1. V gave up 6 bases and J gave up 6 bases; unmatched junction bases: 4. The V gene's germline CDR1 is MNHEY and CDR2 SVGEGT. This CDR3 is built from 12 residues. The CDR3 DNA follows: TGTGCCAGCAGATCCGGACAGGCTGAAGCTTTCTTT. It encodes CASRSGQAEAFF.

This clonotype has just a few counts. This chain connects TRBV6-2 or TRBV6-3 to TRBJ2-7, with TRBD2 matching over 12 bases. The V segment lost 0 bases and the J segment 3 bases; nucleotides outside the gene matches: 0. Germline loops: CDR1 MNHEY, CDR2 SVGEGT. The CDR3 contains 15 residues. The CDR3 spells CASSYSTSGSYEQYF. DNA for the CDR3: TGTGCCAGCAGTTACTCGACTAGCGGGAGCTACGAGCAGTACTTC.

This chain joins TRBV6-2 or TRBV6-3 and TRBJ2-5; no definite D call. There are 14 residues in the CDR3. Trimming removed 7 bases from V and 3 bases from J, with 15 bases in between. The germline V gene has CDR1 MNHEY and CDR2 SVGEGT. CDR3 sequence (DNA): TGTGCCAGCAACAACAAGTTTTTTAAAGAGACCCAGTACTTC. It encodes CASNNKFFKETQYF.

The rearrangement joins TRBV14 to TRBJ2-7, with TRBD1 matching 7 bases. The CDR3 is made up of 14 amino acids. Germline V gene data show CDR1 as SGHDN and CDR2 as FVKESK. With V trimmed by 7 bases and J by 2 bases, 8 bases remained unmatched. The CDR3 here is CASNRGQGTYEQYF. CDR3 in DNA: TGTGCCAGCAACAGGGGCCAGGGCACCTACGAGCAGTACTTC.

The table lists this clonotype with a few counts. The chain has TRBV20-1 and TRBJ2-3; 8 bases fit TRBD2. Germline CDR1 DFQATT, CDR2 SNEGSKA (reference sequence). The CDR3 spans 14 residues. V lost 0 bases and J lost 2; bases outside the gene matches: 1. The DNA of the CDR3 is TGCAGTGCTAGAGAAGCGGGGGTCACAGATACGCAGTATTTT. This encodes CSAREAGVTDTQYF.

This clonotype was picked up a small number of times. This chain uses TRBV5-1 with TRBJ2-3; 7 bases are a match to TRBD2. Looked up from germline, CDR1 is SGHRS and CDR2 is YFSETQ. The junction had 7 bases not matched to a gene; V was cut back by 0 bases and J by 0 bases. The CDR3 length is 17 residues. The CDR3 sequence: CASSLVGGGASTDTQYF. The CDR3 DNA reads TGCGCCAGCAGCTTGGTGGGCGGGGGAGCTAGCACAGATACGCAGTATTTT.

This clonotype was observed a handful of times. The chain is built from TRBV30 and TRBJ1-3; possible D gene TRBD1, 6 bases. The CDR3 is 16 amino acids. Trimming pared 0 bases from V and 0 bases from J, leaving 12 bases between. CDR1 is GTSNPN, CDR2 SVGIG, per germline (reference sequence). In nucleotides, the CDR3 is TGTGCCTGGAGTGTACCTGGGGGCCACTCTGGAAACACCATATATTTT. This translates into CAWSVPGGHSGNTIYF.

CDR3 amino acids: CAIMPRPTYGYTF. In nucleotides, the CDR3 is TGTGCCATCATGCCCCGGCCTACCTATGGCTACACCTTC. V usage is TRBV10-3 and J usage is TRBJ1-2; D not resolved. Germline CDR1 reads ENHRY; CDR2 reads SYGVKD. The CDR3 sequence is 13 residues long. V lost 7 bases and J lost 4, with 13 bases in between.

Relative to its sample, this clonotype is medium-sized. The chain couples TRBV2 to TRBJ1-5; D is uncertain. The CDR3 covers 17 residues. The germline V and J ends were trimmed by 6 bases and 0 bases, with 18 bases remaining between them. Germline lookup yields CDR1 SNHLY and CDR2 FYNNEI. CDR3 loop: CASSSQSTFYSNQPQHF. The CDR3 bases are TGTGCCAGCAGCTCGCAGTCAACCTTCTATAGCAATCAGCCCCAGCATTTT.

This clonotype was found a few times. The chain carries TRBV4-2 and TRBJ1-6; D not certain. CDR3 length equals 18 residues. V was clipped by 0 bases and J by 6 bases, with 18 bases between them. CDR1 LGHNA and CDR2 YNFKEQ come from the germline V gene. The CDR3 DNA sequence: TGTGCCAGCAGCCAAGAAAAGGACTCACTCCCTTTTAATTCACCCCTCCACTTT. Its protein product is CASSQEKDSLPFNSPLHF.

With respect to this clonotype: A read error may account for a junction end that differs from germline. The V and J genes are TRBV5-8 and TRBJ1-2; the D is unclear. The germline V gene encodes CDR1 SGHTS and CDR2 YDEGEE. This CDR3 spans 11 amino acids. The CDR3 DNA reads TGTGCCAGCAGCTTGGTTAGGGAGACGCCCTTC. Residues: CASSLVRETPF.

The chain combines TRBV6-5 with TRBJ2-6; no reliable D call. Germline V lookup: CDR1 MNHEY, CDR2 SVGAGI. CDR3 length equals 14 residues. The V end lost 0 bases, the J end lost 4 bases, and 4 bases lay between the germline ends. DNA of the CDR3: TGTGCCAGCAGTTACTCGAAGGGGGCCAACGTCCTGACTTTC. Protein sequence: CASSYSKGANVLTF.

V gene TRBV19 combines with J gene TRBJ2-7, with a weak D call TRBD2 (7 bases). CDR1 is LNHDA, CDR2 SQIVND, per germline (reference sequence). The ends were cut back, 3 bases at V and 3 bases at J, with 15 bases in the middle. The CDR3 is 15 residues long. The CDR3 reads CASSISGGLGYEQYF. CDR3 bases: TGTGCCAGTAGTATTTCGGGGGGCCTCGGCTACGAGCAGTACTTC.

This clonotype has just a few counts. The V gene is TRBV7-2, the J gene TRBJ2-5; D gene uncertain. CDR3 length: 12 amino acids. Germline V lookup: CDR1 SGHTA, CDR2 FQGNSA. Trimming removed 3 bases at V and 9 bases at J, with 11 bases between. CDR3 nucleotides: TGTGCCAGCAGCTTTGGAAAGGGCGCCCAGTACTTC. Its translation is CASSFGKGAQYF.

CDR3 protein: CAISDRGGNQPQHF. In nucleotides, the CDR3 is TGTGCCATCAGTGATAGAGGTGGCAATCAGCCCCAGCATTTT. The chain combines TRBV10-3 with TRBJ1-5; the D is unclear. Trimming left V 3 bases short and J 2 bases short, with 8 bases between. From germline, CDR1 is ENHRY and CDR2 SYGVKD. CDR3 size: 14 residues.

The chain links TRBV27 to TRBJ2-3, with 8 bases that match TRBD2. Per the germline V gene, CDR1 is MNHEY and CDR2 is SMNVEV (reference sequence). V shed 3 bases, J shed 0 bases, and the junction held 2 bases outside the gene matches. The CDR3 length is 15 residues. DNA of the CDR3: TGTGCCAGCAGTTTTAGCGGGACTAGCACAGATACGCAGTATTTT. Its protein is CASSFSGTSTDTQYF.

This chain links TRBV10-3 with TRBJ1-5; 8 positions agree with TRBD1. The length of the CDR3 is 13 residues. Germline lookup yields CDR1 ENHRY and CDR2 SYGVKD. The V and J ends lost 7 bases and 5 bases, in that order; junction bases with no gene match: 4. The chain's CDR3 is CAIKQGVDQPQHF. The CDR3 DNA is TGTGCCATCAAACAGGGGGTGGATCAGCCCCAGCATTTT.

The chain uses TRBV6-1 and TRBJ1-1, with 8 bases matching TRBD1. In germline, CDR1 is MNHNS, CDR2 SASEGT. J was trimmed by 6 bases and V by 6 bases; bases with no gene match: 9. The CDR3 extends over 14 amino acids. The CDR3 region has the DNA TGTGCCAGCAGACCGACAGGGGATCGGCCTGAAGCTTTCTTT. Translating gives CASRPTGDRPEAFF.

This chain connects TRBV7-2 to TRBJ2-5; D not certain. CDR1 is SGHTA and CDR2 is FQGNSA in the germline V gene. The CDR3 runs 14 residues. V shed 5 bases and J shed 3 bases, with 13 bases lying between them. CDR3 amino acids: CASSLRRNKETQYF. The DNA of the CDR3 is TGTGCCAGCAGCCTACGACGAAATAAAGAGACCCAGTACTTC.

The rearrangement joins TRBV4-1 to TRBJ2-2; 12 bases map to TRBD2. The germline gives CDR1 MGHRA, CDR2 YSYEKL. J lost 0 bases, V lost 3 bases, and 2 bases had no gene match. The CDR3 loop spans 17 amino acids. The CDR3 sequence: CASSHASGGANTGELFF. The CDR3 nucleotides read TGCGCCAGCAGCCATGCTAGCGGGGGGGCGAACACCGGGGAGCTGTTTTTT.

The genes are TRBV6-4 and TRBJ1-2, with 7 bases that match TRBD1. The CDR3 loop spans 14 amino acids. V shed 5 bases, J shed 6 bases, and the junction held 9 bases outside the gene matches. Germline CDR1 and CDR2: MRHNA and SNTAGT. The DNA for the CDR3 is TGTGCCAGCAGTCAACAGGGGAGTTTGGATGGCTACACCTTC. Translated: CASSQQGSLDGYTF.

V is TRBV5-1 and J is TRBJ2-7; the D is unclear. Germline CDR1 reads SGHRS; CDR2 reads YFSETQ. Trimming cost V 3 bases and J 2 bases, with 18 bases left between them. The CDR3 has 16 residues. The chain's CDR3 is CASSSASLSKAYEQYF. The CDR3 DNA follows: TGCGCCAGCAGCTCCGCGTCCCTTAGCAAGGCCTACGAGCAGTACTTC. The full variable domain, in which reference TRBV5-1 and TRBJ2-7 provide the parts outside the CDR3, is KAGVTQTPRYLIKTRGQQVTLSCSPISGHRSVSWYQQTPGQGLQFLFEYFSETQRNKGNFPGRFSGRQFSNSRSEMNVSTLELGDSALYLCASSSASLSKAYEQYFGPGTRLTVT.

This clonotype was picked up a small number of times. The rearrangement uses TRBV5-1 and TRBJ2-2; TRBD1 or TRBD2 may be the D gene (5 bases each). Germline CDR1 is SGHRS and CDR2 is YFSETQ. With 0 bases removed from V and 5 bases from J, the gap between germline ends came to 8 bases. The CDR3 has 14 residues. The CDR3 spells CASSLDGGTGELFF. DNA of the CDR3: TGCGCCAGCAGCTTGGATGGGGGTACCGGGGAGCTGTTTTTT.